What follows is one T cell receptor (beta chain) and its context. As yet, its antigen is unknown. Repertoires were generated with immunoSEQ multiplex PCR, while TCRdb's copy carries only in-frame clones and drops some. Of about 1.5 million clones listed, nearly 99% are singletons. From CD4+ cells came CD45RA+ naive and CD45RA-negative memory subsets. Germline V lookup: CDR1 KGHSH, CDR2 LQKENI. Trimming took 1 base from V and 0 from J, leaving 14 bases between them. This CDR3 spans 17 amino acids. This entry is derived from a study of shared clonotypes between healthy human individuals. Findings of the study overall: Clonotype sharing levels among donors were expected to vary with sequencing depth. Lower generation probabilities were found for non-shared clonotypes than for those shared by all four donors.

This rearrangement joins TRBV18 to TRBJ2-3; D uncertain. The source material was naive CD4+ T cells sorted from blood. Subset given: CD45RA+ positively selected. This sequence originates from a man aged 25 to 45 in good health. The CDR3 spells CASSPLASVGSTDTQYF. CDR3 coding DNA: TGTGCCAGCTCACCACTGGCGTCGGTAGGGAGCACAGATACGCAGTATTTT.